One TCR beta chain is described in this entry. This table comes from immunoSEQ multiplex PCR, and its TCRdb copy is limited to in-frame clones, with some not included. The sample consists of about 26,000 clones, roughly 70% of them appearing once. The sample originates from a study of immune evolution from preneoplasia to lung adenocarcinoma. Background on the study: HLA loss of heterozygosity: under 7.5% AIS, more than 14% MIA, about 30% ADC, none AAH.

Germline V gives CDR1 SGHRS, CDR2 YFSETQ. V dropped 4 bases and J dropped 9 bases, with 17 bases sitting between them. CDR3 size: 14 residues. Resections took place in Japan or China from about 2014 to 2018. The material sequenced was FFPE invasive lung adenocarcinoma tissue. The receptor was isolated from a person between 60 and 70 years old with invasive lung adenocarcinoma. Some clones in this sample may be carry-over from other donors' samples. The rearrangement uses TRBV5-1 and TRBJ2-1; D might be TRBD1 or TRBD2, each matching 5 bases. CDR3 residues: CASSPTTSQGEQFF. The CDR3 nucleotides are TGCGCCAGCAGCCCGACTACTAGTCAGGGTGAGCAGTTCTTC.